The 8 T cell receptor beta chains listed next were all sequenced from one sample in a study of tumor-infiltrating lymphocytes in primary liver carcinoma. Priming with a constant-region primer yielded TCR beta cDNA from about 450 ng total RNA. Slightly modified ARM-PCR served as the procedure for the TCR beta libraries. These libraries came from three rounds of nested multiplex PCR. Primers for the first two PCR rounds were TRBV1-TRBV30 forward primers and a C-beta reverse primer (roughly 10 cycles per round). TCRdb fed the multiplex PCR reads into MiXCR, producing one record per CDR3 protein. The sample holds over 25,000 distinct CDR3 sequences, about three quarters seen once. Co-extraction yielded RNA and DNA from 20-30 mg of unsorted bulk tissue. The source material was liver tumor tissue from sampling region 3. Subset specified: tumor region T3, left-lateral pole. These TCRs come from a man between 40 and 49 years old with primary liver carcinoma and hepatitis B virus infection.

In its sample, this clonotype ranks as medium-sized. The chain links TRBV6-2 or TRBV6-3 to TRBJ2-1; 10 nucleotides line up with TRBD2. Germline CDR1 is MNHEY and CDR2 is SVGEGT. V dropped 6 bases and J dropped 3; count of bases not matched to a gene: 2. The CDR3 has 14 residues. CDR3 sequence reads: CASSGTSDYNEQFF. As DNA, the CDR3 is TGTGCCAGCAGCGGGACTAGCGACTACAATGAGCAGTTCTTC.

As concerns this clonotype: Sequence at one end of the junction differs from germline and may be a read error. The chain combines TRBV4-2 with TRBJ1-4, with a weak D call TRBD1 (5 bases). The germline CDR1 and CDR2 sequences are LGHNA and YNFKEQ. The CDR3 has 20 residues. CDR3 coding DNA: TGTGCCAGCAGCCAAGGGTTTCGGGGAAAGGGGTCTCCAACTAATGAAAAACTGTTATTT. Protein sequence: CASSQGFRGKGSPTNEKLLF.

A note on this clonotype: One end of the junction is discordant with germline, which a read error may explain. The rearrangement links TRBV5-5 to TRBJ1-5; the D gene is possibly TRBD1 (5 bases). CDR1 is SGHKS, CDR2 YYEKEE, per germline (reference sequence). The CDR3 length is 15 residues. The CDR3 region has the DNA TGTGCCAGCATCTTGGGACCGGGTCGTAATCAGCCCCAGCTTTTT. Its protein is CASILGPGRNQPQLF.

This clonotype was recorded only once. Mismatch with germline at one junction end may stem from a read error. The gene calls are TRBV7-9 and TRBJ2-1; D may correspond to TRBD1 or TRBD2 (6 bases each). The length of the CDR3 is 17 residues. CDR1 is SEHNR and CDR2 is FQNEAQ in the germline V gene (reference sequence). Here the CDR3 DNA reads TGTACCAGCAGCTTATCATATCGGGGGCCTAAAACAAATGAGCAGTTCTTC. This codes for CTSSLSYRGPKTNEQFF.

Concerning this clonotype itself: At one end the junction does not follow the germline gene, possibly because of a read error. This sequence joins TRBV11-2 and TRBJ2-2, with D possibly matching TRBD1 (6 bases). There are 17 residues in the CDR3. Per germline, CDR1 SGHAT and CDR2 FQNNGV. For the CDR3, the DNA is TGTGCCAGCAGCTTAGCATTAGCAGGGGCGAACACCAGGGACCTGATTTTT. It is translated as CASSLALAGANTRDLIF.

In regard to this clonotype: The junction does not match germline at one end; this may be a read error. The rearrangement joins TRBV11-2 to TRBJ2-7; 8 bases line up with TRBD1. Germline V gene data show CDR1 as SGHAT and CDR2 as FQNNGV. The CDR3 is 15 residues long. The CDR3 sequence: CAISFVAGGRYEQYF. Written as DNA, the CDR3 is TGTGCCATCAGCTTTGTGGCAGGGGGCCGGTACGAGCAGTATTTC.

Worth noting for this clonotype: The final CDR3 position lacks the conserved phenylalanine or tryptophan, pointing to a likely read error. The DNA is left out, because the CDR3 cannot be placed on it with certainty; the CDR3 is given as TCRdb lists it. V gene TRBV6-2 or TRBV6-3 combines with J gene TRBJ1-1. The CDR3 spans 14 residues, counting both ends. Per germline, CDR1 MNHEY and CDR2 SVGEGT. The CDR3 sequence: CVSSYPELNTEALL.

Comments on this clonotype: One end of the junction is discordant with germline, which a read error may explain. This sequence joins TRBV7-9 and TRBJ2-1, with a possible D match to TRBD1 (6 bases). The CDR3 sequence is 17 residues long. Germline-derived CDR1 and CDR2 are SEHNR and FQNEAQ (reference sequence). CDR3 in DNA: TGTACCAGCAGTTTACCATATCAGGGGCCTAAAACAAATGAGCAGTTTTTC. It is translated as CTSSLPYQGPKTNEQFF.